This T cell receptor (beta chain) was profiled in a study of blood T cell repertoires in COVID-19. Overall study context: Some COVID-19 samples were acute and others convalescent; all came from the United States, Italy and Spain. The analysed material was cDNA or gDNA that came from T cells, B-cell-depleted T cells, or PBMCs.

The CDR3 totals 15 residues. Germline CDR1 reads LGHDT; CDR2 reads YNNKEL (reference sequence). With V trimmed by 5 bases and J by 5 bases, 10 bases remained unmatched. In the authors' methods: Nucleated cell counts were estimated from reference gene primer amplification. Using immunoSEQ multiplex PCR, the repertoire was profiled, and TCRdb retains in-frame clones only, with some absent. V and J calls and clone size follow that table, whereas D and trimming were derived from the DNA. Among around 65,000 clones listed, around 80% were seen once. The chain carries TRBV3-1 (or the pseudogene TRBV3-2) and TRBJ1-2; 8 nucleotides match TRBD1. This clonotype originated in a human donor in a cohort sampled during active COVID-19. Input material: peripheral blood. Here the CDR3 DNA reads TGTGCCAGCAGCATAAGCCATCAGGGGGCTTATGGCTACACCTTC. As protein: CASSISHQGAYGYTF.